This is a list of T cell receptor beta chains from one sample in a study of blood T cell repertoires in COVID-19. Produced via immunoSEQ multiplex PCR; TCRdb's table is partial and in-frame only. The table records about 270,000 clones, about 88% of them present only once. The sequenced sample was PBMCs or T cells enriched from blood (not recorded which). The receptors shown here come from a woman in her fifties or sixties who had recovered from COVID-19. Both conserved end residues are part of each CDR3. The D gene is left open where the match is weak. For some rows the clone size is stated as once, few or many, or as a class when expanded; others skip it.

V,size,J,D,DNA,CDR3
TRBV6-5,-,TRBJ1-1,TRBD1,TGTGCCAGCAGATTTTCGGACAGGGTGAACACTGAAGCTTTCTTT,CASRFSDRVNTEAFF
TRBV7-3,-,TRBJ2-3,TRBD2,TGTGCCAGCAGCCCAAGGACTAGCGGGGGCACAGATACGCAGTATTTT,CASSPRTSGGTDTQYF
TRBV13,-,TRBJ1-2,-,TGTGCCAGCAGCGTAGTCTGGGACACCTCTTCTACTGGCTACACCTTC,CASSVVWDTSSTGYTF
TRBV4-3,-,TRBJ1-1,-,TGCGCCAGCAGTCGATTCGGGGGGGCCGCTTTCTTT,CASSRFGGAAFF
TRBV2,-,TRBJ1-5,-,TGTGCCAGCAGTGGAGGGGAGGCCTATCAGCCCCAGCATTTT,CASSGGEAYQPQHF
TRBV12-3/TRBV12-4,-,TRBJ1-2,TRBD1,TGTGCCAGCAGCGGACAGGTCGACTATGGCTACACCTTC,CASSGQVDYGYTF
TRBV27,-,TRBJ1-2,TRBD1,TGTGCCAGCAGTTTATCGCCCGCAGGGGGTGGCTACACCTTC,CASSLSPAGGGYTF
TRBV2,-,TRBJ1-3,TRBD1,TGTGCCAGCACACAGGGGCTTAAGGGAAACACCATATATTTT,CASTQGLKGNTIYF
TRBV28,-,TRBJ2-1,-,TGTGCCAGCAGTTTCAGACAGAACTACAATGAGCAGTTCTTC,CASSFRQNYNEQFF
TRBV28,-,TRBJ2-5,-,TGTGCCAGCAGTTCCAGCGGAGAGACCCAGTACTTC,CASSSSGETQYF
TRBV19,-,TRBJ2-7,-,TGTGCCAGTAGTATAGGAGGGGCGGACTACAGCATTTACGAGCAGTACTTC,CASSIGGADYSIYEQYF
TRBV30,-,TRBJ2-7,-,TGTGCCTGGAGTGCCACATATTCCTACGAGCAGTACTTC,CAWSATYSYEQYF
TRBV7-9,many,TRBJ1-3,-,TGTGCCAGCAGCGCGCAGGCTTCTGGAAACACCATATATTTT,CASSAQASGNTIYF
TRBV12-3/TRBV12-4,-,TRBJ2-7,-,TGTGCCAGCAGTTTACGGGGTCAGCAGTACTTC,CASSLRGQQYF
TRBV5-1,-,TRBJ2-7,TRBD2,TGCGCCAGCAGCCCCGGGACTAGACCCTACGAGCAGTACTTC,CASSPGTRPYEQYF
TRBV2,-,TRBJ2-6,-,TGTGCCAGCGGGGGGGCAACTGGGGCCAACGTCCTGACTTTC,CASGGATGANVLTF
TRBV28,-,TRBJ1-2,TRBD1,TGTGCCAGCAGCGAGGGACAGGTAAACTTCTATGGCTACACCTTC,CASSEGQVNFYGYTF
TRBV5-6,-,TRBJ2-3,TRBD2,TGTGCCAGCAGCTCGCCGCCTAGCGGGAGGGTAAGCACAGATACGCAGTATTTT,CASSSPPSGRVSTDTQYF
TRBV19,-,TRBJ1-4,-,TGTGCCAGTAGTGCAATTGAAACCAGGGTAGGGGCAACTAATGAAAAACTGTTTTTT,CASSAIETRVGATNEKLFF
TRBV7-9,-,TRBJ1-1,-,TGTGCCAGCAGCTCATACTTACGCACGCGGGAAGCTTTCTTT,CASSSYLRTREAFF
TRBV30,-,TRBJ2-1,-,TGTGCCTGGAGTGTACTAGAGGTAGATGAGCAGTTCTTC,CAWSVLEVDEQFF
TRBV18,-,TRBJ1-1,TRBD1,TGTGCCAGCTCACAACGGACAGGGGTTACCACTGAAGCTTTCTTT,CASSQRTGVTTEAFF
TRBV5-1,-,TRBJ2-2,TRBD1,TGCGCCAGCAGCCTGGGACAGGGGGCGGCCGGGGAGCTGTTTTTT,CASSLGQGAAGELFF